A single T cell receptor beta chain is shown here with its context. Antigen: not known. Trimming cost V 4 bases and J 8 bases; bases outside gene matches: 17. The germline CDR1 and CDR2 sequences are SGHRS and YFSETQ. The CDR3 is 16 residues long. This sample stems from a study of T-cell memory formation after mild COVID-19. The wider study: TCR clusters mostly belonged to single donors. Whole-study results and caveats: Shrinking CD4+ clones were chiefly CM and EM; CD8+ ones were chiefly EMRA.

MiXCR, run by TCRdb on the 5' RACE reads, gives a single entry per CDR3 protein. The data show 250,000 to 350,000 distinct CDR3 sequences, roughly 21% seen once. The receptor was isolated from a man aged 18 to 30 who had mild COVID-19 (a few samples of this study predate the infection). Cell type and time point are not known. The rearrangement joins TRBV5-1 to TRBJ1-2, with TRBD1 identical over 7 bases. Source material: PBMCs or a T cell subset sorted from them (not recorded which). In nucleotides, the CDR3 is TGCGCCAGCAGCCCCACAGGGGTTCATCTTTCGAGCGGCTACACCTTC. As protein: CASSPTGVHLSSGYTF.